These 7 T cell receptor beta chains were all obtained from the same sample, sequenced in a study of human T cells and chemical hapten exposure. TCRdb re-called the RACE reads through MiXCR, storing one row per CDR3 protein. The sample yields tens of thousands of distinct CDR3 sequences, roughly a tenth seen once. Specified time point: patch test 2, 6 weeks after DPC sensitization. As to treatment: therapeutic diphenylcyclopropenone sensitization with weekly scalp DPC. Sequencing used whole blood, obtained in connection with sensitization to the hapten diphenylcyclopropenone (DPC). The source is a woman in her twenties or thirties with alopecia areata. Some clones in this sample may be carry-over from other donors' samples.

The chain links TRBV29-1 to TRBJ1-1; weak D call: TRBD1 (5 bases). CDR3 length: 12 residues. Per germline, CDR1 SQVTM and CDR2 ANQGSEA. V dropped 5 bases and J dropped 3 bases, with 10 bases sitting between them. CDR3 in DNA: TGCAGCGTTCGGGACTGGGACACTGAAGCTTTCTTT. Protein sequence: CSVRDWDTEAFF.

This clonotype was found many times. V usage is TRBV6-2 or TRBV6-3 and J usage is TRBJ2-2; D gene unclear. V lost 2 bases, J lost 6 bases, and 13 bases lay in between. The length of the CDR3 is 15 residues. Germline V gene data show CDR1 as MNHEY and CDR2 as SVGEGT. In nucleotides, the CDR3 is TGTGCCAGCAGTTACCCTCCAATAGGCCCCGGGGAGCTGTTTTTT. Encoded protein: CASSYPPIGPGELFF.

This clonotype has at least ten counts. The chain recombines TRBV28 with TRBJ2-4, with 7 positions matching TRBD2. Trimming at V came to 5 bases and at J to 16 bases, leaving 17 bases not matched to a gene. The CDR3 totals 14 residues. In germline, CDR1 is MDHEN, CDR2 SYDVKM. CDR3 amino acids: CASSPPGSSGVIYF. In DNA form, the CDR3 reads TGTGCCAGCAGTCCCCCGGGTTCGAGCGGGGTGATATACTTC.

The J gene is TRBJ2-7, the V gene TRBV10-2, with TRBD1 matching over 8 bases. There are 16 residues in the CDR3. Trimming cost V 3 bases and J 0 bases; bases outside gene matches: 7. Germline CDR1 is WSHSY and CDR2 is SAAADI. Written as DNA, the CDR3 is TGCGCCAGCAGTGATCCGGGACAGGCTAGCTCCTACGAGCAGTACTTC. Translating it yields CASSDPGQASSYEQYF.

There are many counts of this clonotype. The J gene is TRBJ2-7, the V gene TRBV20-1; D remains unclear. Trimming removed 2 bases at V and 1 base at J, with 6 bases between. This CDR3 is built from 12 residues. Germline V gene sequence: CDR1 DFQATT, CDR2 SNEGSKA (reference sequence). This CDR3 is CSARFGSYEQYF. The CDR3 DNA reads TGCAGTGCTAGATTTGGGTCCTACGAGCAGTACTTC.

The table lists this clonotype with a few counts. CDR3 DNA: TGTGCCAGCAGCTTGGGGGCGCGATGGGACTATGGCTACACCTTC. Translated, it gives CASSLGARWDYGYTF. The V gene is TRBV5-5, the J gene TRBJ1-2; D not resolved. CDR3 length: 15 amino acids. Per germline, CDR1 SGHKS and CDR2 YYEKEE (reference sequence). V lost 0 bases, J lost 3 bases, and 12 bases lay in between.

This clonotype was counted at least ten times. V and J are TRBV11-2 and TRBJ1-2, with D unclear. With 4 bases removed from V and 4 bases from J, the gap between germline ends came to 13 bases. From germline, CDR1 is SGHAT and CDR2 FQNNGV. The CDR3 consists of 14 residues. The CDR3 DNA reads TGTGCCAGCAGCTCTTCTACAGCGGGCTATGGCTACACCTTC. Its protein is CASSSSTAGYGYTF.